Shown below are 29 T cell receptor beta chains from a single sample sequenced in a study of Graves' ophthalmopathy and Graves' hyperthyroidism. For repertoire sequencing, the TCR beta CDR3 regions were amplified from RNA transcripts. The first round was an RT-PCR with HTBI primers, and the second round was a multiplex PCR. TCRdb used MiXCR to reprocess the multiplex PCR reads, holding one entry per CDR3 protein. The table records approximately 460,000 distinct CDR3 sequences, about an eighth of them present only once. The sequencing input was blood. The receptors derive from a woman in her 30s with Graves' ophthalmopathy.

This clonotype has a count of ten or more. At one end the junction does not follow the germline gene, possibly because of a read error. The chain combines TRBV11-3 with TRBJ2-5; D gene unclear. Germline V gene lookup returns CDR1 SGHNT and CDR2 YENEEA. This CDR3 is built from 17 residues. CDR3 in DNA: TGTGCCAGCAGCTCCGCCTGGGAAACATCGACCCAAGGGACCCAGTACTTC. This gives the protein CASSSAWETSTQGTQYF.

This clonotype has a count of ten or more. The chain carries TRBV20-1 and TRBJ1-1, with 11 positions matching TRBD1. There are 13 residues in the CDR3. Germline V lookup: CDR1 DFQATT, CDR2 SNEGSKA (reference sequence). CDR3 in amino acids: CRAVDRGPPEAFF. The CDR3 region has the DNA TGCAGGGCTGTGGACAGGGGGCCGCCTGAAGCTTTCTTT.

This clonotype was detected a few times. The V and J genes are TRBV2 and TRBJ2-4; no clear D gene. Germline CDR1 and CDR2: SNHLY and FYNNEI. With 6 bases removed from V and 0 bases from J, the gap between germline ends came to 15 bases. There are 16 residues in the CDR3. CDR3 bases: TGTGCCAGCAGCCCCCCGGGTGACCTAGCCAAAAACATTCAGTACTTC. It specifies CASSPPGDLAKNIQYF.

This clonotype was counted at least ten times. In DNA form, the CDR3 reads TGTGCCAGCAGTTTAGGAGCGACAGGGGGAACTGGCTACACCTTC. It is translated as CASSLGATGGTGYTF. This chain uses TRBV12-3 or TRBV12-4 with TRBJ1-2; 9 bases line up with TRBD1. The CDR3 is made up of 15 amino acids. The ends lost 1 base at V and 7 bases at J; junction bases unmatched: 7.

A few counts support this clonotype. The chain uses TRBV2 and TRBJ2-7; D may match TRBD1 or TRBD2 (5 bases each). This CDR3 has 14 residues. Germline-derived CDR1 and CDR2 are SNHLY and FYNNEI. The germline V and J ends were trimmed by 4 bases and 6 bases, with 16 bases remaining between them. The CDR3 reads CASSAGPRMSEQYF. In DNA form, the CDR3 reads TGTGCCAGCAGTGCGGGGCCCCGGATGAGCGAGCAGTACTTC.

In this sample, this clonotype turned up once. The rearrangement links TRBV6-1 to TRBJ1-1; no clear D gene. Germline V lookup: CDR1 MNHNS, CDR2 SASEGT. The CDR3 sequence is 14 residues long. With 4 bases removed from V and 8 bases from J, the gap between germline ends came to 17 bases. The CDR3 protein is CASSAVGVTREAFF. The CDR3 DNA sequence: TGTGCCAGCAGTGCTGTGGGTGTTACGAGGGAAGCTTTCTTT.

This clonotype was recorded at least ten times. The gene calls are TRBV5-1 and TRBJ2-7; 7 positions match TRBD1. Looked up from germline, CDR1 is SGHRS and CDR2 is YFSETQ. The CDR3 length is 15 residues. V lost 4 bases and J lost 4; bases outside the gene matches: 11. The CDR3 protein is CASSPTDRVTYEQYF. CDR3 DNA sequence: TGCGCCAGCAGCCCAACCGACAGGGTAACTTACGAGCAGTACTTC. The variable domain in full, with the rest retrieved from reference TRBV5-1 and TRBJ2-7, is KAGVTQTPRYLIKTRGQQVTLSCSPISGHRSVSWYQQTPGQGLQFLFEYFSETQRNKGNFPGRFSGRQFSNSRSEMNVSTLELGDSALYLCASSPTDRVTYEQYFGPGTRLTVT.

This clonotype came up many times. The chain has TRBV6-2 or TRBV6-3 and TRBJ2-5; 7 nucleotides line up with TRBD1. Trimming removed 5 bases from V and 5 bases from J; junction bases left unmatched: 14. There are 16 residues in the CDR3. CDR1 and CDR2 from the germline V gene are MNHEY and SVGEGT. This chain's CDR3 is CASSRIEGQPEETQYF. The CDR3 DNA reads as TGTGCCAGCAGTCGAATCGAGGGACAGCCAGAGGAGACCCAGTACTTC.

There are many counts of this clonotype. This chain uses TRBV20-1 with TRBJ1-5; D is uncertain. Germline CDR1 reads DFQATT; CDR2 reads SNEGSKA (reference sequence). The CDR3 is 13 amino acids. Trimming left V 2 bases short and J 7 bases short, with 12 bases between. CDR3 region: CSARSGIQQPQHF. In DNA, the CDR3 is TGCAGTGCTAGAAGTGGGATTCAACAGCCCCAGCATTTT.

This clonotype has at least ten counts. This chain connects TRBV20-1 to TRBJ2-2; possibly TRBD1 or TRBD2 for D (5 bases each). V was clipped by 6 bases and J by 1 base, with 12 bases between them. The V gene's germline CDR1 is DFQATT and CDR2 SNEGSKA (reference sequence). CDR3 length: 14 residues. CDR3 sequence: CSASGPKNTGELFF. DNA for the CDR3: TGCAGTGCCTCGGGACCGAAGAACACCGGGGAGCTGTTTTTT.

This clonotype has at least ten counts. The DNA of the CDR3 is TGTGCCAGCAGCCCCAGGGTTGTAGGCACTGTGAACACTGAAGCTTTCTTT. This codes for CASSPRVVGTVNTEAFF. This chain uses TRBV11-2 with TRBJ1-1, with D perhaps TRBD1 (5 bases). CDR3 length: 17 residues. V dropped 5 bases and J dropped 0 bases, with 19 bases sitting between them. Germline values: CDR1 SGHAT, CDR2 FQNNGV.

Many counts were recorded for this clonotype. This chain joins TRBV28 and TRBJ1-5; D unclear. Germline V gene sequence: CDR1 MDHEN, CDR2 SYDVKM. The CDR3 covers 12 residues. V was shortened by 3 bases and J by 5 bases, with 5 bases between the two germline ends. CDR3 coding DNA: TGTGCCAGCAGTTTTTGGGATCAGCCCCAGCATTTT. This translates into CASSFWDQPQHF.

This clonotype has a count of ten or more. The chain links TRBV25-1 to TRBJ1-6; D is ambiguous. The CDR3 covers 11 residues. Germline CDR1 and CDR2: MGHDK and SYGVNS. V gave up 10 bases and J gave up 8 bases, with 9 bases separating them. CDR3 DNA: TGTGCCAACCTTCTGCATTCACCCCTCCACTTT. This sequence encodes CANLLHSPLHF.

The table lists this clonotype with many counts. This chain links TRBV9 with TRBJ2-7; TRBD1 aligns across 9 bases. The CDR3 has 16 amino acids. Unmatched junction bases numbered 9, after V lost 3 bases and J lost 2 bases. CDR1 SGDLS and CDR2 YYNGEE come from the germline V gene. CDR3 sequence (DNA): TGTGCCAGCAGCGGTCCGGGACAGGGCCCCCCCTACGAGCAGTACTTC. Amino acid sequence: CASSGPGQGPPYEQYF.

This clonotype showed up just a few times. This chain joins TRBV5-1 and TRBJ2-2; D gene unclear. Germline-derived CDR1 and CDR2 are SGHRS and YFSETQ. Trimming removed 6 bases at V and 7 bases at J, with 10 bases between. The CDR3 totals 12 residues. The CDR3 loop is CASTLWGGELFF. The CDR3 DNA sequence: TGCGCCAGCACCCTGTGGGGCGGGGAGCTGTTTTTT. The whole variable domain, remainder taken from reference TRBV5-1 and TRBJ2-2, is KAGVTQTPRYLIKTRGQQVTLSCSPISGHRSVSWYQQTPGQGLQFLFEYFSETQRNKGNFPGRFSGRQFSNSRSEMNVSTLELGDSALYLCASTLWGGELFFGEGSRLTVL.

In this sample, this clonotype turned up many times. This rearrangement joins TRBV11-3 to TRBJ1-3; 9 nucleotides agree with TRBD1. CDR3 length equals 15 residues. The V gene's germline CDR1 is SGHNT and CDR2 YENEEA. V shed 2 bases, J shed 3 bases, and the junction held 2 bases outside the gene matches. The CDR3 nucleotides read TGTGCCAGCAGCTTAAGGACAGGGGTTGGAAACACCATATATTTT. It codes for CASSLRTGVGNTIYF.

This clonotype has ten or more counts. The genes are TRBV12-3 or TRBV12-4 and TRBJ1-5; D unclear. V lost 6 bases to trimming and J lost 3 bases, with 9 bases between them. The CDR3 totals 13 residues. In DNA, the CDR3 is TGTGCCAGCAGCATATCACCCAATCAGCCCCAGCATTTT. The encoded protein is CASSISPNQPQHF.

In its sample, this clonotype was seen a few times. The V and J genes are TRBV20-1 and TRBJ2-5; TRBD2 matches 9 bases. Germline V gives CDR1 DFQATT, CDR2 SNEGSKA (reference sequence). With V trimmed by 2 bases and J by 4 bases, 14 bases remained unmatched. This CDR3 contains 17 residues. The CDR3 DNA reads TGCAGTGCTAGAACCCCGATCGTAGCGGGAGCCGGAGAGACCCAGTACTTC. Protein product: CSARTPIVAGAGETQYF.

This clonotype was seen repeatedly, ten times or more. The V gene is TRBV18, the J gene TRBJ2-5; D is ambiguous. The CDR3 is 12 amino acids. The germline CDR1 and CDR2 sequences are KGHSH and LQKENI. The V end lost 4 bases, the J end lost 4 bases, and 7 bases lay between the germline ends. The CDR3 region has the DNA TGTGCCAGCTCACTCAAAACAGAGACCCAGTACTTC. This codes for CASSLKTETQYF.

The chain combines TRBV12-3 or TRBV12-4 with TRBJ2-5, with 10 bases aligning to TRBD2. This CDR3 is 16 amino acids long. V gave up 3 bases and J gave up 5 bases; unmatched junction bases: 9. Here the CDR3 DNA reads TGTGCCAGCAGTTTGCGAAGCGGGGGGGTCGAGGAGACCCAGTACTTC. Its translation: CASSLRSGGVEETQYF.

This clonotype was observed many times. V and J are TRBV28 and TRBJ1-1; possible D gene TRBD1, 5 bases. CDR1 is MDHEN and CDR2 is SYDVKM in the germline V gene. The CDR3 totals 15 residues. V was cut by 1 base and J by 4 bases, with 13 bases left in between. The CDR3 bases are TGTGCCAGCAGTTTATACGATTTGGGACGCACTGAAGCTTTCTTT. It is translated as CASSLYDLGRTEAFF.

This clonotype appeared many times. The chain links TRBV12-3 or TRBV12-4 to TRBJ1-2; 9 bases fit TRBD1. This CDR3 contains 15 residues. V was clipped by 7 bases and J by 3 bases; unmatched bases: 9. The CDR3 reads CASTSTGGDDYGYTF. CDR3 nucleotide sequence: TGTGCCAGCACCTCTACAGGGGGCGATGACTATGGCTACACCTTC.

This sequence joins TRBV6-1 and TRBJ2-7, with D possibly matching TRBD1 (6 bases). The germline gives CDR1 MNHNS, CDR2 SASEGT. Trimming shortened V by 3 bases and J by 1 base, and 7 bases separated the two germline ends. The CDR3 contains 13 residues. CDR3 nucleotide sequence: TGTGCCAGCAGTGATCAGGGGTCCTACGAGCAGTACTTC. This encodes CASSDQGSYEQYF.

The rearrangement uses TRBV7-3 and TRBJ1-2; possible D gene TRBD1, 6 bases. CDR3 size: 12 residues. Germline assignment: CDR1 SGHTA and CDR2 FQGTGA. CDR3: CANRVRENGYTF. CDR3 DNA: TGTGCAAACAGGGTGAGGGAGAATGGCTACACCTTC.

There are many counts of this clonotype. V usage is TRBV19 and J usage is TRBJ1-2, with a tentative D call TRBD1 (6 bases). Germline CDR1 reads LNHDA; CDR2 reads SQIVND (reference sequence). The CDR3 is 16 amino acids. Trimming took off 5 bases at V and 4 bases at J, with 20 bases between the two ends. The CDR3 nucleotides read TGTGCCAGTAGTTCACCCGGGACACCACTTTTCTATGGCTACACCTTC. It codes for CASSSPGTPLFYGYTF.

This clonotype was seen at least ten times. The genes are TRBV27 and TRBJ2-5; D is ambiguous. Trimming removed 0 bases at V and 2 bases at J, with 7 bases between. Germline V gene lookup returns CDR1 MNHEY and CDR2 SMNVEV (reference sequence). The CDR3 contains 14 residues. This CDR3 reads CASSLSFRQETQYF. As DNA, the CDR3 is TGTGCCAGCAGTTTATCGTTCAGGCAAGAGACCCAGTACTTC.

This clonotype was recorded at least ten times. This chain joins TRBV20-1 and TRBJ2-7, with D possibly being TRBD1 or TRBD2 (6 bases each). The CDR3 spans 12 residues. From germline, CDR1 is DFQATT and CDR2 SNEGSKA (reference sequence). The CDR3: CSGGPALYEQYF. In DNA form, the CDR3 reads TGCTCTGGGGGGCCCGCCCTGTACGAGCAGTACTTC.

The J gene is TRBJ2-7, the V gene TRBV13; D remains ambiguous. In germline, CDR1 is PRHDT, CDR2 FYEKMQ (reference sequence). Trimming removed 8 bases from V and 5 bases from J, with 13 bases in between. This CDR3 has 12 residues. The CDR3 loop reads CASASFEDEQYF. DNA for the CDR3: TGTGCCAGCGCCTCGTTCGAGGACGAGCAGTACTTC.

This clonotype was detected many times. The rearrangement links TRBV4-1 to TRBJ1-6, with a weak D call TRBD1 (5 bases). In germline, CDR1 is MGHRA, CDR2 YSYEKL. The CDR3 totals 15 residues. V was shortened by 1 base and J by 7 bases, with 11 bases between the two germline ends. The CDR3 DNA is TGCGCCAGCAGCCAAGTCGCCAGGGCGAATTCACCCCTCCACTTT. This translates into CASSQVARANSPLHF.